Below, 19 T cell receptor beta chains from the same sample are listed, as sequenced in a study of cytomegalovirus exposure and HLA in healthy donors. Profiling relied on immunoSEQ multiplex PCR, and the TCRdb table lists in-frame clones only, not all of them. The data contain a few hundred thousand clones, around four fifths of them singletons. The sequenced sample was PBMCs. These receptors all stem from a young woman in good health and CMV-seropositive.

The chain joins TRBV7-9 to TRBJ1-2; D is undetermined. Trimming stripped 3 bases from V and 6 bases from J, with 11 bases between. The germline V gene has CDR1 SEHNR and CDR2 FQNEAQ (reference sequence). The CDR3 length is 13 residues. DNA of the CDR3: TGTGCCAGCAGCTTTGAGTCGGCTCATGGCTACACCTTC. The encoded protein is CASSFESAHGYTF.

The chain combines TRBV29-1 with TRBJ1-4, with D possibly matching TRBD1 (5 bases). V was pared by 7 bases and J by 12 bases, with 15 bases between. Germline lookup yields CDR1 SQVTM and CDR2 ANQGSEA. CDR3 length: 11 amino acids. The CDR3 region is CSARVGAELFF. CDR3 DNA: TGCAGCGCCCGCGTCGGGGCGGAACTGTTTTTT.

Concerning this clone itself: The same CDR3 arises from other DNA sequences in this sample as well. The J gene is TRBJ2-7, the V gene TRBV5-1, with D possibly being TRBD1 (6 bases). V was cut by 2 bases and J by 4 bases, with 7 bases left in between. CDR3 size: 12 residues. Per germline, CDR1 SGHRS and CDR2 YFSETQ. The CDR3 DNA reads TGCGCCAGCAGCTTACAGGGTTACGAGCAGTACTTC. Its translation is CASSLQGYEQYF.

There are a few counts of this clone. The rearrangement uses TRBV13 and TRBJ1-1; tentative D call: TRBD1 (5 bases). The CDR3 extends over 13 amino acids. The V gene lost 8 bases and the J gene lost 2 bases, with 12 bases spanning the gap. Per germline, CDR1 PRHDT and CDR2 FYEKMQ (reference sequence). CDR3 protein: CASSIGANTEAFF. The CDR3 DNA is TGTGCCAGCTCAATCGGGGCAAACACTGAAGCTTTCTTT.

The J gene is TRBJ2-7, the V gene TRBV7-9; perhaps TRBD2 as D (5 bases). The CDR3 runs to 11 residues. Germline-derived CDR1 and CDR2 are SEHNR and FQNEAQ (reference sequence). With 4 bases removed from V and 7 bases from J, the gap between germline ends came to 8 bases. CDR3 sequence reads: CASSSTGEQYF. For the CDR3, the DNA is TGTGCCAGCAGCTCCACGGGGGAGCAGTACTTC.

This clone was detected once. The chain links TRBV7-9 to TRBJ2-7; 10 bases fit TRBD2. The junction had 5 bases not matched to a gene; V was cut back by 4 bases and J by 2 bases. The germline gives CDR1 SEHNR, CDR2 FQNEAQ (reference sequence). The CDR3 covers 15 residues. CDR3 nucleotide sequence: TGTGCCAGCAGCTCAATAGCGGGAGGTGCCTACGAGCAGTACTTC. Translating gives CASSSIAGGAYEQYF.

The V gene is TRBV28, the J gene TRBJ1-2; TRBD1 is a possible D gene (5 bases). Between the trimmed V and J ends, which lost 7 bases and 4 bases, there was a span of 10 bases. The CDR3 totals 12 residues. CDR1 is MDHEN and CDR2 is SYDVKM in the germline V gene. CDR3 in amino acids: CASTATVYGYTF. In DNA, the CDR3 is TGTGCCAGCACAGCGACAGTCTATGGCTACACCTTC.

This clone was seen only a few times. The J gene is TRBJ2-7, the V gene TRBV7-8; D is unclear. Germline CDR1 and CDR2: SGHVS and FQNEAQ. V gave up 5 bases and J gave up 3 bases, with 8 bases separating them. The CDR3 has 12 residues. The CDR3 region has the DNA TGTGCCAGCAGCCACTCCAACTACGAGCAGTACTTC. Protein sequence: CASSHSNYEQYF. Looking up the rest from reference TRBV7-8 and TRBJ2-7 gives the full variable domain: GAGVSQSPRYKVAKRGQDVALRCDPISGHVSLFWYQQALGQGPEFLTYFQNEAQLDKSGLPSDRFFAERPEGSVSTLKIQRTQQEDSAVYLCASSHSNYEQYFGPGTRLTVT.

The chain recombines TRBV25-1 with TRBJ1-1; D uncertain. Germline CDR1 is MGHDK and CDR2 is SYGVNS. The CDR3 extends over 13 amino acids. The V gene lost 2 bases and the J gene lost 8 bases, with 12 bases spanning the gap. The DNA for the CDR3 is TGTGCCAGCAGTGAACCCAATGGAGGAGAAGCTTTCTTT. Translation gives CASSEPNGGEAFF.

The V and J genes are TRBV18 and TRBJ2-7, with TRBD2 matching over 7 bases. This CDR3 region has 15 residues. Germline values: CDR1 KGHSH, CDR2 LQKENI. Trimming took 8 bases from V and 3 from J; bases not matched to a gene: 13. The CDR3 sequence is CASPGGGEGRYEQYF. In nucleotides, the CDR3 is TGTGCCAGCCCCGGGGGTGGGGAGGGCCGCTACGAGCAGTACTTC.

The chain has TRBV29-1 and TRBJ2-3; 16 positions agree with TRBD2. CDR1 and CDR2 from the germline V gene are SQVTM and ANQGSEA. The CDR3 consists of 18 residues. Trimming at V came to 0 bases and at J to 4 bases, leaving 7 bases not matched to a gene. The CDR3 DNA reads TGCAGCGTTGAAGATGGGGGACTAGCGGGAGGGGGTCCAGATACGCAGTATTTT. Residues: CSVEDGGLAGGGPDTQYF.

V and J are TRBV10-1 and TRBJ2-3; TRBD1 is a possible D gene (5 bases). This CDR3 comprises 13 residues. Trimming left V 8 bases short and J 1 base short, with 10 bases between. Per the germline V gene, CDR1 is WNHNN and CDR2 is SYGVQD (reference sequence). CDR3 region: CASPRVCTDTQYF. The CDR3 DNA follows: TGCGCCAGCCCCAGGGTTTGCACAGATACGCAGTATTTT.

This sequence joins TRBV9 and TRBJ2-1; 7 bases are shared with TRBD2. Germline V gives CDR1 SGDLS, CDR2 YYNGEE. This CDR3 has 20 residues. V dropped 4 bases and J dropped 5; count of bases not matched to a gene: 24. CDR3 region: CASSPSRRGTGLIRDNEQFF. DNA of the CDR3: TGTGCCAGCAGCCCCTCCAGAAGAGGTACGGGACTAATCAGGGACAATGAGCAGTTCTTC.

V is TRBV4-1 and J is TRBJ1-3, with D uncertain. The CDR3 sequence is 20 residues long. From germline, CDR1 is MGHRA and CDR2 YSYEKL. The V end lost 0 bases, the J end lost 2 bases, and 23 bases lay between the germline ends. In DNA form, the CDR3 reads TGCGCCAGCAGCCAAGATAGATACGTGGGTGTACCCCGGCCTGGAAACACCATATATTTT. This translates into CASSQDRYVGVPRPGNTIYF.

This chain links TRBV28 with TRBJ1-5; D is ambiguous. In germline, CDR1 is MDHEN, CDR2 SYDVKM. V was clipped by 3 bases and J by 6 bases, with 9 bases between them. The CDR3 length is 13 residues. The CDR3 loop reads CASSFSLGQPQHF. The DNA for the CDR3 is TGTGCCAGCAGTTTCAGCTTGGGTCAGCCCCAGCATTTT.

The CDR3 protein is CASSLGGSYGYTF. CDR3 bases: TGTGCCAGCAGCTTAGGGGGCTCCTATGGCTACACCTTC. V usage is TRBV7-6 and J usage is TRBJ1-2; TRBD1 might be the D (5 bases). V shed 1 base and J shed 4 bases, with 7 bases lying between them. This CDR3 contains 13 residues. The germline V gene encodes CDR1 SGHVS and CDR2 FNYEAQ.

The V and J genes are TRBV6-6 and TRBJ2-7; D may be TRBD1 (5 bases). Between the trimmed V and J ends, which lost 6 bases and 6 bases, there was a span of 18 bases. The CDR3 runs to 14 residues. Germline CDR1 reads MNHNY; CDR2 reads SVGAGI (reference sequence). CDR3 amino acids: CASSLKGPQVEQYF. Here the CDR3 DNA reads TGTGCCAGCAGCCTTAAGGGGCCCCAGGTCGAGCAGTACTTC.

The rearrangement links TRBV28 to TRBJ1-5; a weak D match, TRBD1 (6 bases). This CDR3 comprises 15 residues. Trimming stripped 6 bases from V and 7 bases from J, with 19 bases between. Germline assignment: CDR1 MDHEN and CDR2 SYDVKM. Here the CDR3 reads CASSLIAGANQPQHF. The CDR3 coding sequence is TGTGCCAGCAGCCTCATTGCGGGGGCGAACCAGCCCCAGCATTTT.

Comment on this clone: Different DNA sequences within this sample yield the same CDR3. This chain connects TRBV28 to TRBJ1-2, with D perhaps matching TRBD1 (5 bases). The V gene lost 6 bases and the J gene lost 3 bases, with 8 bases spanning the gap. Looked up from germline, CDR1 is MDHEN and CDR2 is SYDVKM. The CDR3 is made up of 12 amino acids. CDR3 coding DNA: TGTGCCAGCAGCCTAGGGGACTATGGCTACACCTTC. This sequence encodes CASSLGDYGYTF.